This T cell receptor (beta chain) originates from a study of T cell responses to AZD1222 COVID-19 vaccine. Study findings and constraints: Donors were mostly white British, more females; clonal diversity possibly underestimated. At 160-218 and 743-854, vaccine-associated CD4 TCRs were dominant, and they spanned spike. Unmutated variant regions are reportedly the target of nearly half of TCRs that are spike-specific.

Clones were read by immunoSEQ multiplex PCR, and TCRdb kept only the in-frame ones, dropping some. Of about 150,000 clones listed, 86% are singletons. To note about this clone: Its antigen is unknown.

Germline-derived CDR1 and CDR2 are SGHTA and FQGNSA. V was pared by 1 base and J by 7 bases, with 10 bases between. The CDR3 consists of 14 residues. This receptor was identified in an adult in good health. Sequencing was performed on peripheral blood, taken on day 0 of MenACWY control vaccination. The chain is built from TRBV7-2 and TRBJ2-2; possibly TRBD1 or TRBD2 for D (5 bases each). The CDR3 sequence: CASSLVGGIGELFF. As DNA, the CDR3 is TGTGCCAGCAGCTTAGTTGGGGGTATCGGGGAGCTGTTTTTT.